This entry lists 17 T cell receptor beta chains sequenced from one sample in a study of blood T cells in healthy people across ages. It was with a sample-barcoded 5' primer and a J-beta primer mix that a second PCR of about 7 to 12 cycles was run. MiXCR, applied by TCRdb to the 5' RACE reads, yields one record per CDR3 protein. The sample consists of around 1,000,000 distinct CDR3 sequences, 35% to 40% of them appearing once. Sequencing used blood. The origin of the receptors is a man aged 18 to 29 in good health.

J is TRBJ2-3 and V is TRBV20-1; a weak D match, TRBD1 (6 bases). V gave up 0 bases and J gave up 6 bases, with 19 bases separating them. Per germline, CDR1 DFQATT and CDR2 SNEGSKA (reference sequence). CDR3 length: 16 residues. The CDR3 sequence is CSARDRGKWGRDTQYF. Written as DNA, the CDR3 is TGCAGTGCTAGAGACCGTGGAAAGTGGGGGCGGGATACGCAGTATTTT.

In this sample, this clonotype turned up once. Being one base from a much bigger clone, this may be a read error. The chain combines TRBV7-2 with TRBJ1-1; D is possibly TRBD1 (6 bases). Germline CDR1 SGHTA, CDR2 FQGNSA. There are 14 residues in the CDR3. The chain's CDR3 is CARSSRGQNTEAFF. The CDR3 nucleotides are TGTGCCCGCAGCTCGCGGGGACAGAACACTGAAGCTTTCTTT.

The rearrangement links TRBV7-2 to TRBJ1-1; D is uncertain. The CDR3 has 11 amino acids. From germline, CDR1 is SGHTA and CDR2 FQGNSA. The V gene lost 4 bases and the J gene lost 11 bases, with 11 bases spanning the gap. The CDR3 loop reads CTSSSTELAFF. The CDR3 bases are TGTACCAGCAGCTCAACAGAGTTGGCTTTCTTT.

Only a few counts were recorded for this clonotype. The chain carries TRBV20-1 and TRBJ2-3; 9 nucleotides agree with TRBD2. V trimming: 6 bases; J trimming: 2 bases; junction bases outside the gene matches: 9. The CDR3 extends over 15 amino acids. The V gene's germline CDR1 is DFQATT and CDR2 SNEGSKA (reference sequence). CDR3 in amino acids: CSAPSSGASTDTQYF. Written as DNA, the CDR3 is TGCAGTGCCCCTTCTAGCGGGGCGTCCACAGATACGCAGTATTTT.

The chain couples TRBV20-1 to TRBJ2-7; 8 bases match TRBD1. Germline loops: CDR1 DFQATT, CDR2 SNEGSKA (reference sequence). The CDR3 contains 16 residues. J was trimmed by 3 bases and V by 0 bases; bases with no gene match: 10. CDR3 protein: CSARDDLTGAVYEQYF. CDR3 DNA: TGCAGTGCTAGAGATGATCTGACAGGGGCTGTCTACGAGCAGTACTTC.

This clonotype came up many times. The J gene is TRBJ1-2, the V gene TRBV4-1, with D tentatively TRBD1 (5 bases). Between the trimmed V and J ends, which lost 2 bases and 4 bases, there was a span of 11 bases. CDR3 length equals 14 residues. CDR1 MGHRA and CDR2 YSYEKL come from the germline V gene. DNA of the CDR3: TGCGCCAGCAGCCAACCAGGGAGCCTCTATGGCTACACCTTC. Protein: CASSQPGSLYGYTF.

There are a few counts of this clonotype. The chain is built from TRBV4-1 and TRBJ1-4; the match to TRBD1 covers 7 bases. The germline gives CDR1 MGHRA, CDR2 YSYEKL. Germline trimming cut 5 bases from V and 5 bases from J; bases unmatched to any gene: 11. This CDR3 has 16 residues. In nucleotides, the CDR3 is TGCGCCAGCAGCTTTAGATGGGGGACAGAGAATGAAAAACTGTTTTTT. It codes for CASSFRWGTENEKLFF.

The genes are TRBV20-1 and TRBJ1-1, with D possibly being TRBD1 (5 bases). Trimming took off 3 bases at V and 3 bases at J, with 14 bases between the two ends. This CDR3 has 14 residues. CDR1 and CDR2 from the germline V gene are DFQATT and SNEGSKA (reference sequence). The chain's CDR3 is CSARTAPGDTEAFF. The CDR3 DNA is TGCAGTGCTAGGACAGCCCCTGGTGACACTGAAGCTTTCTTT.

The V and J genes are TRBV20-1 and TRBJ2-2; D not certain. Deletions cut 0 bases from V and 6 bases from J, with 11 bases between. CDR1 is DFQATT and CDR2 is SNEGSKA in the germline V gene (reference sequence). CDR3 size: 14 residues. The CDR3 reads CSARDGWPPGELFF. As DNA, the CDR3 is TGCAGTGCTAGAGATGGGTGGCCGCCCGGGGAGCTGTTTTTT.

In this sample, this clonotype turned up a few times. The rearrangement links TRBV20-1 to TRBJ2-2, with TRBD1 matching 8 bases. Germline V gene sequence: CDR1 DFQATT, CDR2 SNEGSKA (reference sequence). This CDR3 has 11 amino acids. CDR3 loop: CGQGNTGELFF. As DNA, the CDR3 is TGCGGACAGGGGAACACCGGGGAGCTGTTTTTT.

This clonotype was seen once. Because it lacks the conserved phenylalanine or tryptophan at the end, this CDR3 is likely a read error. The chain couples TRBV10-3 to TRBJ2-4; TRBD1 agrees at 9 bases. The CDR3 is 17 amino acids. Germline CDR1 and CDR2: ENHRY and SYGVKD. V shed 0 bases and J 13 bases; nucleotides not matched to a gene: 16. The CDR3 loop is CAISESEGDRVGAEQYL. Here the CDR3 DNA reads TGTGCCATCAGTGAGTCAGAGGGGGACAGGGTAGGAGCTGAGCAGTACTTA.

The chain joins TRBV20-1 to TRBJ1-2, with D uncertain. The V and J ends lost 0 bases and 5 bases respectively, with 13 bases between them. Per germline, CDR1 DFQATT and CDR2 SNEGSKA (reference sequence). The length of the CDR3 is 14 residues. DNA of the CDR3: TGCAGTGCTAGAGATGCCCCCGGCAAGTATGGCTACACCTTC. This codes for CSARDAPGKYGYTF.

The J gene is TRBJ2-7, the V gene TRBV7-9; no firm D call. This CDR3 has 15 amino acids. Trimming cost V 4 bases and J 0 bases, with 13 bases left between them. The germline V gene has CDR1 SEHNR and CDR2 FQNEAQ (reference sequence). CDR3 region: CASSSPSRSSYEQYF. The DNA of the CDR3 is TGTGCCAGCAGCTCACCCAGTCGTAGCTCCTACGAGCAGTACTTC. Combining the CDR3 with reference TRBV7-9 and TRBJ2-7 gives the whole variable domain DTGVSQNPRHKITKRGQNVTFRCDPISEHNRLYWYRQTLGQGPEFLTYFQNEAQLEKSRLLSDRFSAERPKGSFSTLEIQRTEQGDSAMYLCASSSPSRSSYEQYFGPGTRLTVT.

In the case of this clonotype: A much bigger clone sits one base away, suggesting this may be a read error. The V call is TRBV12-3 or TRBV12-4, the J call TRBJ2-1, with D possibly being TRBD1 (5 bases). The CDR3 covers 13 residues. This CDR3 reads CAGSLIRGNEQFF. The DNA for the CDR3 is TGTGCCGGCAGTTTAATTAGGGGAAATGAGCAGTTCTTC.

This clonotype showed up just a few times. The chain recombines TRBV28 with TRBJ2-3; the D gene is possibly TRBD1 (6 bases). The CDR3 runs to 16 residues. Trimming took off 5 bases at V and 2 bases at J, with 17 bases between the two ends. The germline V gene has CDR1 MDHEN and CDR2 SYDVKM. This CDR3 is CASSGDRQRPTDTQYF. CDR3 DNA sequence: TGTGCCAGCAGTGGAGACAGGCAAAGGCCCACAGATACGCAGTATTTT.

The chain combines TRBV20-1 with TRBJ1-1; D is unclear. CDR3 length: 12 amino acids. With 3 bases removed from V and 1 base from J, the gap between germline ends came to 6 bases. Germline lookup yields CDR1 DFQATT and CDR2 SNEGSKA (reference sequence). In DNA form, the CDR3 reads TGCAGTGCTAGTCCCCCGAACACTGAAGCTTTCTTT. This encodes CSASPPNTEAFF.

In this sample, this clonotype turned up a few times. The chain is built from TRBV12-5 and TRBJ2-4; TRBD1 agrees at 8 bases. This CDR3 has 18 amino acids. V lost 0 bases to trimming and J lost 3 bases; unmatched junction nucleotides: 10. The germline CDR1 and CDR2 sequences are LGHNT and FRNRAP. CDR3 in DNA: TGTGCTAGTGGTTTGGTGGGTCAGGGACAGGCGGGCAAAAACATTCAGTACTTC. This codes for CASGLVGQGQAGKNIQYF.